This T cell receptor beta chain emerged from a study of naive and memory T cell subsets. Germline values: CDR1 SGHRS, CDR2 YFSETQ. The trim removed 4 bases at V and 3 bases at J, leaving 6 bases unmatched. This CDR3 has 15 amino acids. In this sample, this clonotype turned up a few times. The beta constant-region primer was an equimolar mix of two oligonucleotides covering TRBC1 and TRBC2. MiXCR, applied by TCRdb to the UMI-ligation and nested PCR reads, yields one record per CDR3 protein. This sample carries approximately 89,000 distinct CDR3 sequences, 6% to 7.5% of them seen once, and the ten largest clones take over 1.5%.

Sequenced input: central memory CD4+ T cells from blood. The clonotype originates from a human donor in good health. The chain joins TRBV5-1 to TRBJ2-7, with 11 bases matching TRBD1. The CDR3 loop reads CASSPAGTGGYEQYF. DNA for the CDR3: TGCGCCAGCAGCCCAGCCGGGACAGGGGGCTACGAGCAGTACTTC.